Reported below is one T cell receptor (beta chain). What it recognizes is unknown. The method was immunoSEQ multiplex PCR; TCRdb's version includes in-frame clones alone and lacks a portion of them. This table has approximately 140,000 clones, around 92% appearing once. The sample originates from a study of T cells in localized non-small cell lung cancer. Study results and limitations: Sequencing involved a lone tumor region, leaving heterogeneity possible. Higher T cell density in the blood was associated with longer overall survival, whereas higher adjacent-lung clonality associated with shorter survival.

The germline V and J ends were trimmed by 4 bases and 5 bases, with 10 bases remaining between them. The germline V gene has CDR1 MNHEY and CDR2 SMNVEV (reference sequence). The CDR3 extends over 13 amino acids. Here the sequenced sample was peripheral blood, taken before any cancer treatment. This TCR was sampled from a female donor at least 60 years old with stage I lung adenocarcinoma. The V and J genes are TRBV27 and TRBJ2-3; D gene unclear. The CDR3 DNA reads TGTGCCAGCAGTTACCTGACCGGAGATACGCAGTATTTT. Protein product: CASSYLTGDTQYF.